The T cell receptor (beta chain) under discussion was sequenced for a study of regulatory T cells in long-lasting Graves disease. Study observations and caveats: Persistent Graves' patients showed less TCR diversity than newly diagnosed ones. Public clonotype sharing was higher in persistent than newly diagnosed patients.

Germline V gene lookup returns CDR1 MRHNA and CDR2 SNTAGT. This CDR3 contains 14 residues. Time point noted: persistent/refractory GD, antithyroid drugs over 5 years with positive TRAb. Construction of the TCR library relied on RNA isolated from PBMCs. Each patient gave approximately 9.6 milliliters of EDTA-anticoagulated peripheral blood. In building TCR beta libraries, iRepertoire HTBI primers were used together with Arm-PCR of CDR3 regions. TCRdb reprocessed the multiplex PCR reads via MiXCR and lists one record per CDR3 protein. In the table there are more than 650,000 distinct CDR3 sequences, roughly 30% of which are singletons. Of note for this clonotype: No antigen is known for it. Its ends do not fully match the called genes, so a read error is possible.

V and J are TRBV6-4 and TRBJ1-5, with a possible D match to TRBD1 (5 bases). The sequenced sample was peripheral blood mononuclear cells (PBMCs), obtained when the disease was refractory, from a patient treated with antithyroid drugs. The origin of this receptor is a female donor with Graves disease. The CDR3 here is CASSYSGPGQPQHF. The DNA for the CDR3 is TGTGCCAGCAGTTACTCAGGGCCCGGCCAGCCCCAGCATTTT.